Following are 8 T cell receptor beta chains from one sample sequenced in a study of read filtering for tumor transcriptome and immune sequencing. From about 400 ng of RNA, a library with molecular barcoded alpha/delta and beta/gamma adaptors was made. TCRdb re-derived calls from the reads in MiXCR, one entry per CDR3 protein. The sample holds over 25,000 distinct CDR3 sequences; approximately 15% are singletons and the top ten take over 35%. The material sequenced was a population of CD138-negative cells sorted from bone marrow. The receptor set was obtained from a donor over 35 with multiple myeloma.

This chain joins TRBV2 and TRBJ1-1; perhaps TRBD1 as D (5 bases). Trimming left V 6 bases short and J 4 bases short, with 15 bases between. CDR3 size: 14 residues. The germline V gene encodes CDR1 SNHLY and CDR2 FYNNEI. The CDR3 sequence is CASSPQEVGTEAFF. CDR3 DNA: TGTGCCAGCAGCCCACAGGAGGTAGGCACTGAAGCTTTCTTT.

This clonotype was detected many times. The V and J genes are TRBV18 and TRBJ1-2, with a possible D match to TRBD1 (6 bases). Germline V gene sequence: CDR1 KGHSH, CDR2 LQKENI. V shed 3 bases and J shed 1 base, with 12 bases lying between them. This CDR3 has 15 amino acids. The CDR3 loop is CASSPRTAFNYGYTF. In DNA form, the CDR3 reads TGTGCCAGCTCACCCCGGACAGCGTTTAACTATGGCTACACCTTC.

This clonotype was observed at least ten times. The chain carries TRBV7-3 and TRBJ2-2; D perhaps matches TRBD2 (5 bases). The V end lost 3 bases, the J end lost 7 bases, and 12 bases lay between the germline ends. Germline V gene sequence: CDR1 SGHTA, CDR2 FQGTGA. The CDR3 loop spans 14 amino acids. The CDR3 is CASSFSRGYGELFF. In nucleotides, the CDR3 is TGTGCCAGCAGCTTCTCCCGGGGTTACGGGGAGCTGTTTTTT.

The table lists this clonotype with many counts. The chain joins TRBV7-9 to TRBJ2-7, with 8 nucleotides matching TRBD2. Germline CDR1 is SEHNR and CDR2 is FQNEAQ (reference sequence). Unmatched junction bases numbered 12, after V lost 5 bases and J lost 6 bases. This CDR3 is built from 15 residues. The CDR3 spells CASSQRGAGAREQYF. Here the CDR3 DNA reads TGTGCCAGCAGCCAACGAGGAGCGGGAGCCCGCGAGCAGTACTTC.

As to this clonotype: A clone one base away is much larger, so this may be a read error. The CDR3 sequence is CASSLGQAGLYEQYF. For the CDR3, the DNA is TGTGCCAGCAGCCTCGGACAGGCGGGGCTCTACGAGCAGTACTTC. The genes are TRBV7-2 and TRBJ2-7, with D perhaps TRBD1 (7 bases). The V end was cut by 5 bases, the J end by 3 bases, with 17 bases between. Germline lookup yields CDR1 SGHTA and CDR2 FQGNSA. This CDR3 contains 15 residues. The full variable domain, rest sourced from reference TRBV7-2 and TRBJ2-7, is GAGVSQSPSNKVTEKGKDVELRCDPISGHTALYWYRQSLGQGLEFLIYFQGNSAPDKSGLPSDRFSAERTGGSVSTLTIQRTQQEDSAVYLCASSLGQAGLYEQYFGPGTRLTVT.

This clonotype was seen at least ten times. The chain links TRBV29-1 to TRBJ2-3, with a possible D match to TRBD2 (6 bases). The V and J ends lost 4 bases and 0 bases respectively, with 11 bases between them. Germline V lookup: CDR1 SQVTM, CDR2 ANQGSEA. The CDR3 runs 14 residues. The CDR3 nucleotides are TGCAGCGTTGGTAGCGGAGTTAGCACAGATACGCAGTATTTT. Amino acid sequence: CSVGSGVSTDTQYF.

Ten or more counts support this clonotype. A much bigger clone sits one base away, suggesting this may be a read error. This chain links TRBV4-1 with TRBJ1-4; TRBD1 agrees at 8 bases. The CDR3 loop spans 18 amino acids. CDR1 is MGHRA, CDR2 YSYEKL, per germline. CDR3: CASSLSRDRMPRGEKLVF. In DNA, the CDR3 is TGCGCCAGCAGCCTAAGCCGGGACAGGATGCCGCGGGGTGAAAAACTGGTTTTT.

About this clonotype itself: One base away lies a much larger clone, so this may be a sequencing read error. This chain connects TRBV12-5 to TRBJ2-2, with D possibly being TRBD1 or TRBD2 (5 bases each). Germline V gene sequence: CDR1 LGHNT, CDR2 FRNRAP. The CDR3 runs to 14 residues. CDR3 bases: TGTGCTAGTGGTTTGACCCCAGGGACCGGGGAGCAGTTTTTT. Its translation is CASGLTPGTGEQFF.